This record covers a single T cell receptor beta chain. The antigen remains unidentified. Regions amplified from RNA transcripts were the TCR beta CDR3 regions. Initially, a first-round RT-PCR of the TCR CDR3 employed the HTBI primer set. Using its own MiXCR run on the multiplex PCR reads, TCRdb lists one record per CDR3 protein. The table records more than 300,000 distinct CDR3 sequences, more than 11% of them present only once. This specimen comes from a study of T cells in Graves' hyperthyroidism and ophthalmopathy. Overall study findings and caveats: Model predictions of ophthalmopathy came a median around 6.5 months before onset.

V shed 6 bases and J shed 2 bases, with 10 bases lying between them. The CDR3 length is 13 residues. CDR1 and CDR2 (germline): MNHNS, SASEGT. Sample: blood. The chain has TRBV6-1 and TRBJ1-2; D remains unclear. The receptor's source is a woman in her twenties or thirties with Graves' hyperthyroidism. The CDR3 DNA follows: TGTGCCAGCAGCCGCACCCTCAACTATGGCTACACCTTC. It is translated as CASSRTLNYGYTF.